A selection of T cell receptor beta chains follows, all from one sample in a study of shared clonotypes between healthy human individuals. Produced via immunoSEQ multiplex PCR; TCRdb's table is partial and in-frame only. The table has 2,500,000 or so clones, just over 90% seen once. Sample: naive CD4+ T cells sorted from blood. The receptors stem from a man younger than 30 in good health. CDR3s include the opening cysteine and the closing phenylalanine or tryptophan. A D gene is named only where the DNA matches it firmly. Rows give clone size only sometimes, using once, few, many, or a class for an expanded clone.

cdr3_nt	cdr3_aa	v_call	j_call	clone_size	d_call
TGCGCCAGCAGGCTCTCCACAGGGATCAATCAGCCCCAGCATTTT	CASRLSTGINQPQHF	TRBV4-3	TRBJ1-5	NA	NA
TGTGCCAGCAGCCTAGTTGCGGGGAGACAAGAGACCCAGTACTTC	CASSLVAGRQETQYF	TRBV7-9	TRBJ2-5	NA	NA
TGTGCCAGCAGCAAGACTAGCGGGGTCCTAGAGACCCAGTACTTC	CASSKTSGVLETQYF	TRBV11-1	TRBJ2-5	NA	TRBD2
TGTGCTAGTGGTTCCCGGACGGTGAGGAACACTGAAGCTTTCTTT	CASGSRTVRNTEAFF	TRBV12-5	TRBJ1-1	few	NA
TGTGCCAGCAGCTACGGGACCCATCACTACGAGCAGTACTTC	CASSYGTHHYEQYF	TRBV13	TRBJ2-7	NA	NA
TGTGCCAGCAGCTTGTCTCCACCGAACACTGAAGCTTTCTTT	CASSLSPPNTEAFF	TRBV5-4	TRBJ1-1	NA	NA
TGTGCCAGCAGTGGACAGATCGAGCAGTACTTC	CASSGQIEQYF	TRBV2	TRBJ2-7	NA	NA
TGTGCCAGCACGTCCGGGACAGGGATAACAGATACGCAGTATTTT	CASTSGTGITDTQYF	TRBV5-8	TRBJ2-3	NA	TRBD1
TGTGCCAGCAGTGAAGCGCGGCAGGTAGGATACTTC	CASSEARQVGYF	TRBV2	TRBJ2-7	NA	NA
TGTGCCAGCAGCAAGGGGGGCCCTGAGCAGTTCTTC	CASSKGGPEQFF	TRBV5-4	TRBJ2-1	NA	NA
TGTGCCAGCAGTGAGGCCGGGACAGGGGTGCAGCCCCAGCATTTT	CASSEAGTGVQPQHF	TRBV6-1	TRBJ1-5	NA	TRBD1
TGTGCCAGTAGTATTGAACCGGGACAGGTCTACGAGCAGTACTTC	CASSIEPGQVYEQYF	TRBV19	TRBJ2-7	NA	TRBD1
TGTGCCAGCAGTGGATTCAGGGAAGGGGAGACCCAGTACTTC	CASSGFREGETQYF	TRBV6-1	TRBJ2-5	NA	NA
TGTGCCAGCGCTCCCCCGGCAGGGGGTAGCAAAAACATTCAGTACTTC	CASAPPAGGSKNIQYF	TRBV6-6	TRBJ2-4	NA	TRBD1
TGTGCCAGCAGCCAAGATAGGGGCAGCACCTACAATGAGCAGTTCTTC	CASSQDRGSTYNEQFF	TRBV4-2	TRBJ2-1	NA	NA
TGTGCCAGCAGTGAAAGGGGGACACTACTAAGGGGGTCACCCCTCCACTTT	CASSERGTLLRGSPLHF	TRBV6-1	TRBJ1-6	NA	NA
TGTGCCAGCAGCCAAGTGGGGGCTAGCGGGGGCACAGATACGCAGTATTTT	CASSQVGASGGTDTQYF	TRBV11-3	TRBJ2-3	NA	TRBD2
TGTGCCAGCTATTCGACAGGGAAGGCTAACTATGGCTACACCTTC	CASYSTGKANYGYTF	TRBV6-6	TRBJ1-2	NA	TRBD1
TGTGCCACCAGCAGAGGCACAGGGGCTGGAAACACCATATATTTT	CATSRGTGAGNTIYF	TRBV15	TRBJ1-3	NA	TRBD1
TGTGCCAGCAGTCCGACCGGGACAGGGGACGGGGGCTACACCTTC	CASSPTGTGDGGYTF	TRBV6-5	TRBJ1-2	NA	TRBD1
TGTGCCAGCACGGACAGGAACACTGAAGCTTTCTTT	CASTDRNTEAFF	TRBV6-6	TRBJ1-1	NA	NA
TGCGCCAGCAGCTTGGAAGCTAGCGGCACAGATACGCAGTATTTT	CASSLEASGTDTQYF	TRBV5-1	TRBJ2-3	NA	NA
TGCAGCGTTTCGGTGGGAACTAGCACAGATACGCAGTATTTT	CSVSVGTSTDTQYF	TRBV29-1	TRBJ2-3	NA	NA
TGTGCCAGCAGTTACTCGGGACAGGGGGTCGGGGAGACCCAGTACTTC	CASSYSGQGVGETQYF	TRBV6-5	TRBJ2-5	NA	TRBD1
TGTGCCAGCAGCTCGGTCAGGACAGGGGACTCATCCGGGGAGCTGTTTTTT	CASSSVRTGDSSGELFF	TRBV5-5	TRBJ2-2	NA	TRBD1
TGTGCCAGCAGTGAGGGGACTGCCAGGGGGCTCTACAATGAGCAGTTCTTC	CASSEGTARGLYNEQFF	TRBV6-1	TRBJ2-1	NA	TRBD1
TGCAGTGCTTCCCGGACCCAGGGGCAGTACTTC	CSASRTQGQYF	TRBV20-1	TRBJ2-7	NA	NA
TGTGCCAGCAGTGCGGGGATCAGTGAAAAACTGTTTTTT	CASSAGISEKLFF	TRBV6-1	TRBJ1-4	NA	NA
TGTGCCAGCGTGGACAACTCCTACGAGCAGTACTTC	CASVDNSYEQYF	TRBV2	TRBJ2-7	NA	NA
TGTGCCAGCAGCTCGGGACAGAGGTACCAAGAGACCCAGTACTTC	CASSSGQRYQETQYF	TRBV9	TRBJ2-5	NA	TRBD1
TGTGCCAGCAGCAGAGAGTTTTCCACGCAGTACTTC	CASSREFSTQYF	TRBV11-2	TRBJ2-7	NA	NA
TGCGCCAGCAGCCTCCCGGACAGGGGTAATGAGCAGTTCTTC	CASSLPDRGNEQFF	TRBV5-1	TRBJ2-1	once	TRBD1
TGTGCCAGCAGCTTGGGCAGGGCAGGAGAAGCTTTCTTT	CASSLGRAGEAFF	TRBV7-2	TRBJ1-1	NA	NA
TGTGCCAGCAGTGAAGATAGCGGGAGGGGCGAGACCCAGTACTTC	CASSEDSGRGETQYF	TRBV2	TRBJ2-5	NA	TRBD2
TGTGCCAGCAGCCAAGTTCGGGGAGGTGGCTACACCTTC	CASSQVRGGGYTF	TRBV14	TRBJ1-2	NA	NA
TGTGCCAGCAGTTACAACAGGGGTTATGAGCAGTTCTTC	CASSYNRGYEQFF	TRBV6-5	TRBJ2-1	NA	TRBD1
TGTGCCAGCAGTTACTCGAGGGACAGGATCTACGAGCAGTACTTC	CASSYSRDRIYEQYF	TRBV6-5	TRBJ2-7	NA	TRBD1
TGTGCCAGCAGTGAATATCAGGGTACTGAAGCTTTCTTT	CASSEYQGTEAFF	TRBV25-1	TRBJ1-1	NA	NA
TGTGCCAGCAGTGAAGCAAACAGGGGACTACGCACAGATACGCAGTATTTT	CASSEANRGLRTDTQYF	TRBV2	TRBJ2-3	NA	NA
TGTGCCAGCAGCTTGTCAGGGGGCAATACCGGGGAGCTGTTTTTT	CASSLSGGNTGELFF	TRBV5-4	TRBJ2-2	NA	TRBD1
TGTGCCAGCAGCTCCACAGGGGACAGGGTTTACGAGCAGTACTTC	CASSSTGDRVYEQYF	TRBV5-4	TRBJ2-7	NA	TRBD1
TGCAGTGCCCTCGGGGGGCACGAGCAGTACTTC	CSALGGHEQYF	TRBV20-1	TRBJ2-7	NA	NA
TGTGCCAGCAGTGAAGACAGGGTGCGCAATGAGCAGTTCTTC	CASSEDRVRNEQFF	TRBV2	TRBJ2-1	NA	NA
TGTGCCAGCAGTGAGGGCGGAGGGACTGAAGCTTTCTTT	CASSEGGGTEAFF	TRBV2	TRBJ1-1	NA	NA
TGTGCCAGCAGCGCAGCCGGCAGGAATTCACCCCTCCACTTT	CASSAAGRNSPLHF	TRBV6-5	TRBJ1-6	NA	NA
TGTGCCAGTAGCACAGGGACCATGAACACTGAAGCTTTCTTT	CASSTGTMNTEAFF	TRBV19	TRBJ1-1	NA	NA
TGTGCCAGCAGCCCCAACAGGGTAAGCGAGACCCAGTACTTC	CASSPNRVSETQYF	TRBV4-2	TRBJ2-5	NA	NA
TGTGCCAGCAGTTTGAGAAAAGAGACCCAGTACTTC	CASSLRKETQYF	TRBV6-6	TRBJ2-5	NA	NA
TGTGCCAGCAGTAATGCCCCGCCGAGCTCCTACGAGCAGTACTTC	CASSNAPPSSYEQYF	TRBV6-1	TRBJ2-7	NA	NA
TGTGCCAGCAGTAAACAGGGGTATAATTCACCCCTCCACTTT	CASSKQGYNSPLHF	TRBV6-1	TRBJ1-6	NA	TRBD1
TGTGCCAGCAGCCAGTACAGGGGATCAACTGAAGCTTTCTTT	CASSQYRGSTEAFF	TRBV14	TRBJ1-1	NA	TRBD1
TGCGCCAGCAGCCCAACAGGGAATAGCAATCAGCCCCAGCATTTT	CASSPTGNSNQPQHF	TRBV4-1	TRBJ1-5	NA	NA
TGTGCCAGCAGCTTAGTGGAAGCGGGAGCCTCCTACGAGCAGTACTTC	CASSLVEAGASYEQYF	TRBV7-6	TRBJ2-7	NA	TRBD2
TGTGCCAGCAGTGCGGGACGTCCGAACACTGAAGCTTTCTTT	CASSAGRPNTEAFF	TRBV2	TRBJ1-1	NA	NA
TGTGCCTGTACCGCCCGGGGCCAAAGTCCCCACGAGCAGTACTTC	CACTARGQSPHEQYF	TRBV30	TRBJ2-7	NA	NA
TGCGCCAGCAGCTTGGACAGGGGAACAGATACGCAGTATTTT	CASSLDRGTDTQYF	TRBV5-1	TRBJ2-3	few	TRBD1